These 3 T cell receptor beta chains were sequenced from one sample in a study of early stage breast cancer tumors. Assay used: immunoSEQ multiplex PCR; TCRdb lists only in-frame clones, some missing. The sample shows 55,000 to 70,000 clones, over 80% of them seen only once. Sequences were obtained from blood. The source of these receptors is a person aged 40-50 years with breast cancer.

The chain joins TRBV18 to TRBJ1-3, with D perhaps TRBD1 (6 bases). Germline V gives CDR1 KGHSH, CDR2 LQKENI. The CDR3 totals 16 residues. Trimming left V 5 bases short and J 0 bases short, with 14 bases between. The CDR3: CASSSDSIYSGNTIYF. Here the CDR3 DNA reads TGTGCCAGCTCATCGGACAGCATATACTCTGGAAACACCATATATTTT.

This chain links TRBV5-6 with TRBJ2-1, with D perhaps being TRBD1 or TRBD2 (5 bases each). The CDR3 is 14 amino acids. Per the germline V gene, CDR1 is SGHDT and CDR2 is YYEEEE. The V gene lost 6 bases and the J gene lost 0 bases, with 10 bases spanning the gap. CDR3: CASTGTPSYNEQFF. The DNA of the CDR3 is TGTGCCAGCACCGGGACCCCCTCCTACAATGAGCAGTTCTTC.

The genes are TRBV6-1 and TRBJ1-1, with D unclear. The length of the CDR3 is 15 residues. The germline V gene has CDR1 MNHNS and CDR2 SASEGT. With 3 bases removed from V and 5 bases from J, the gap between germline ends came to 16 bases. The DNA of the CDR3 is TGTGCCAGCAGTGACGTTGCGACGGGATGGACTGAAGCTTTCTTT. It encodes CASSDVATGWTEAFF.